Below are 27 T cell receptor beta chains sequenced from a single sample in a study of shared clonotypes between healthy human individuals (dated by TCRdb to the early 2020s). Libraries came from the immunoSEQ multiplex PCR assay. Drawn from immuneACCESS, this table holds only the in-frame rearrangements with V and J called that TCRdb kept. Clones are partly lost; checked studies trace under half to an unresolved V gene and leave the rest unexplained. Recorded for this sample are roughly 700,000 clones; about 74% of them occurred a single time. In total, the top ten clones hold approximately 1.6% of the sample. The sequenced sample was memory CD4+ T cells sorted from blood. Read against the paper, the sample's cell subset or site label means: CD45RA-negative fraction. Receptors were obtained from a woman aged 25 to 45 in good health.

A word on this clone: The sample holds other DNA sequences that translate to the same CDR3. The V call is TRBV7-2, the J call TRBJ2-3; D perhaps matches TRBD2 (5 bases). CDR3 length: 14 amino acids. From germline, CDR1 is SGHTA and CDR2 FQGNSA. Trimming stripped 1 base from V and 1 base from J, with 6 bases between. The CDR3 DNA follows: TGTGCCAGCAGCTTAGATAGCGGCACAGATACGCAGTATTTT. Protein product: CASSLDSGTDTQYF.

This clone was observed a handful of times. The V and J genes are TRBV28 and TRBJ1-2; D gene ambiguous. V was pared by 8 bases and J by 8 bases, with 12 bases between. This CDR3 is built from 11 residues. The V gene's germline CDR1 is MDHEN and CDR2 SYDVKM. The CDR3 DNA reads TGTGCCAGCTCCTCTTATGGGGGCTACACCTTC. Amino acids: CASSSYGGYTF.

This chain joins TRBV7-2 and TRBJ2-1; the match to TRBD2 covers 7 bases. In germline, CDR1 is SGHTA, CDR2 FQGNSA. Trimming took 3 bases from V and 5 from J; bases not matched to a gene: 7. The CDR3 is 15 residues long. The CDR3 sequence is CASSLELAPDNEQFF. In DNA, the CDR3 is TGTGCCAGCAGCTTGGAACTAGCGCCCGACAATGAGCAGTTCTTC.

The chain combines TRBV12-5 with TRBJ1-5; D is ambiguous. CDR3 length: 13 residues. V lost 1 base to trimming and J lost 5 bases, with 6 bases between them. The germline V gene encodes CDR1 LGHNT and CDR2 FRNRAP. CDR3 in amino acids: CASGLGPDQPQHF. CDR3 coding DNA: TGTGCTAGTGGTTTGGGGCCAGATCAGCCCCAGCATTTT.

J is TRBJ2-2 and V is TRBV28; 10 bases fit TRBD2. V was clipped by 3 bases and J by 6 bases; unmatched bases: 7. Germline loops: CDR1 MDHEN, CDR2 SYDVKM. The CDR3 is 16 residues long. CDR3 amino acids: CASSFFPSGRAGELFF. Written as DNA, the CDR3 is TGTGCCAGCAGTTTTTTTCCTAGCGGGAGAGCCGGGGAGCTGTTTTTT.

The chain couples TRBV7-8 to TRBJ2-2; 10 nucleotides match TRBD2. The CDR3 loop spans 20 amino acids. CDR1 and CDR2 from the germline V gene are SGHVS and FQNEAQ. Trimming cost V 5 bases and J 6 bases; bases outside gene matches: 21. CDR3 sequence: CASSLSPPGLARKGAGELFF. DNA of the CDR3: TGTGCCAGCAGCCTGTCACCACCGGGACTAGCGAGAAAGGGCGCCGGGGAGCTGTTTTTT.

The chain combines TRBV6-1 with TRBJ1-1; D might be TRBD1 (6 bases). V was shortened by 3 bases and J by 0 bases, with 17 bases between the two germline ends. The CDR3 sequence is 17 residues long. Per the germline V gene, CDR1 is MNHNS and CDR2 is SASEGT. In DNA form, the CDR3 reads TGTGCCAGCAGTGAGCCCCCCAGGGGACCCATGAACACTGAAGCTTTCTTT. Residues: CASSEPPRGPMNTEAFF.

The rearrangement uses TRBV27 and TRBJ2-7; D gene unclear. This CDR3 comprises 15 residues. The germline CDR1 and CDR2 sequences are MNHEY and SMNVEV (reference sequence). Trimming stripped 7 bases from V and 3 bases from J, with 19 bases between. The CDR3 sequence: CASTIKGFGVYEQYF. DNA for the CDR3: TGTGCCAGCACCATAAAAGGGTTTGGGGTCTACGAGCAGTACTTC.

The rearrangement links TRBV6-6 to TRBJ1-2; tentative D call: TRBD1 (5 bases). This CDR3 comprises 14 residues. V gave up 6 bases and J gave up 4 bases, with 15 bases separating them. Germline V gene data show CDR1 as MNHNY and CDR2 as SVGAGI (reference sequence). The CDR3 DNA is TGTGCCAGCAGCTATCTGGGGGAGGGCTATGGCTACACCTTC. Protein: CASSYLGEGYGYTF.

The chain recombines TRBV6-1 with TRBJ1-1, with no clear D. The V end lost 6 bases, the J end lost 1 base, and 9 bases lay between the germline ends. CDR1 and CDR2 (germline): MNHNS, SASEGT. The CDR3 is 13 amino acids. The CDR3 coding sequence is TGTGCCAGCAGAGAGGTCCCGAACACTGAAGCTTTCTTT. It specifies CASREVPNTEAFF.

This chain links TRBV18 with TRBJ2-2; no firm D call. The CDR3 is 14 residues long. Looked up from germline, CDR1 is KGHSH and CDR2 is LQKENI. The V end lost 5 bases, the J end lost 0 bases, and 7 bases lay between the germline ends. The CDR3 nucleotides are TGTGCCAGCTCATTACACTCGAACACCGGGGAGCTGTTTTTT. It is translated as CASSLHSNTGELFF.

The chain combines TRBV5-5 with TRBJ2-7, with D hard to call. Germline CDR1 is SGHKS and CDR2 is YYEKEE (reference sequence). The CDR3 totals 14 residues. Trimming cost V 0 bases and J 1 base, with 8 bases left between them. The CDR3 nucleotides read TGTGCCAGCAGCTTGGCAAGCCCATCCTACGAGCAGTACTTC. It yields the protein CASSLASPSYEQYF. Supplemented by reference TRBV5-5 and TRBJ2-7, the full variable domain reads DAGVTQSPTHLIKTRGQQVTLRCSPISGHKSVSWYQQVLGQGPQFIFQYYEKEERGRGNFPDRFSARQFPNYSSELNVNALLLGDSALYLCASSLASPSYEQYFGPGTRLTVT.

The chain combines TRBV10-3 with TRBJ1-1, with a possible D match to TRBD1 (6 bases). V lost 3 bases, J lost 1 base, and 15 bases lay in between. This CDR3 region has 16 residues. Germline V gene data show CDR1 as ENHRY and CDR2 as SYGVKD. Here the CDR3 reads CAISDAWQGTNTEAFF. CDR3 nucleotides: TGTGCCATCAGTGACGCTTGGCAGGGGACGAACACTGAAGCTTTCTTT.

V and J are TRBV19 and TRBJ1-1; D call uncertain. The CDR3 contains 14 residues. Deletions cut 6 bases from V and 1 base from J, with 12 bases between. Germline loops: CDR1 LNHDA, CDR2 SQIVND (reference sequence). The CDR3 DNA reads TGTGCCAGTAGATTTCATGAGACGAACACTGAAGCTTTCTTT. Translation gives CASRFHETNTEAFF. Using reference TRBV19 and TRBJ1-1 for the parts outside the CDR3, the full variable domain is DGGITQSPKYLFRKEGQNVTLSCEQNLNHDAMYWYRQDPGQGLRLIYYSQIVNDFQKGDIAEGYSVSREKKESFPLTVTSAQKNPTAFYLCASRFHETNTEAFFGQGTRLTVV.

This chain connects TRBV12-2 to TRBJ1-1; the table names TRBD1, a call not compared with the DNA. TRBV12-2 is a pseudogene. The CDR3 loop spans 17 amino acids. The CDR3 region is CASRRRDRGKMNTEAFF. The CDR3 DNA reads as TGTGCAAGTCGCCGGAGGGACAGGGGGAAAATGAACACTGAAGCTTTCTTT.

The rearrangement links TRBV6-1 to TRBJ2-3, with 8 bases fitting TRBD2. V lost 7 bases, J lost 9 bases, and 9 bases stayed unmatched. Germline V gene data show CDR1 as MNHNS and CDR2 as SASEGT. CDR3 size: 13 residues. CDR3 residues: CASTRSGGETQYF. The CDR3 coding sequence is TGTGCCAGCACCCGGTCGGGGGGGGAGACGCAGTATTTT.

The chain employs TRBV5-1 and TRBJ2-1, with 8 bases lining up with TRBD2. The ends lost 4 bases at V and 7 bases at J; junction bases unmatched: 7. The CDR3 consists of 14 residues. The germline CDR1 and CDR2 sequences are SGHRS and YFSETQ. The CDR3 protein is CASSPGLGPNEQFF. The CDR3 coding sequence is TGCGCCAGCAGCCCGGGACTAGGTCCAAATGAGCAGTTCTTC.

The chain carries TRBV2 and TRBJ2-2; D not resolved. The germline gives CDR1 SNHLY, CDR2 FYNNEI. V gave up 7 bases and J gave up 2 bases, with 14 bases separating them. The CDR3 loop spans 15 amino acids. CDR3 sequence (DNA): TGTGCCAGCACCCCAAAGAACTTAAACACCGGGGAGCTGTTTTTT. It encodes CASTPKNLNTGELFF.

Remarks on this clone: The same CDR3 can be traced to other DNA sequences in this sample. This sequence joins TRBV2 and TRBJ1-5; D is unresolved. V lost 2 bases to trimming and J lost 1 base, with 6 bases between them. Germline CDR1 reads SNHLY; CDR2 reads FYNNEI. This CDR3 is built from 14 residues. The CDR3 region is CASSEIRSNQPQHF. CDR3 coding DNA: TGTGCCAGCAGTGAAATACGGAGCAATCAGCCCCAGCATTTT.

This chain's CDR3 is CASITTPLYGYTF. The CDR3 bases are TGTGCCAGCATAACAACACCTTTGTATGGCTACACCTTC. The genes are TRBV2 and TRBJ1-2, with D hard to call. Trimming cost V 7 bases and J 5 bases, with 14 bases left between them. Germline values: CDR1 SNHLY, CDR2 FYNNEI. This CDR3 has 13 residues.

The chain uses TRBV12-2 and TRBJ2-7; the table's D call, TRBD2, has no DNA check behind it. TRBV12-2 is marked as a pseudogene. The CDR3 sequence is 14 residues long. The CDR3 DNA is TGTGCAAGTCGCTTAGCGGGAGATCGGTACGAGCAGTACTTC. It specifies CASRLAGDRYEQYF.

CDR3 nucleotide sequence: TGCGCCAGCAGCTTTGCGGGAGATCTTGGAAACACCATATATTTT. Encoded protein: CASSFAGDLGNTIYF. The chain couples TRBV5-1 to TRBJ1-3; D is undetermined. The CDR3 loop spans 15 amino acids. Germline CDR1 SGHRS, CDR2 YFSETQ. With 2 bases removed from V and 3 bases from J, the gap between germline ends came to 12 bases.

With regard to this clone: Other DNA sequences in this sample translate to the same CDR3. The chain uses TRBV5-4 and TRBJ2-3; 8 positions match TRBD1. CDR3 length: 15 amino acids. The V gene's germline CDR1 is SGHNT and CDR2 YYREEE (reference sequence). The trim removed 2 bases at V and 3 bases at J, leaving 5 bases unmatched. The CDR3 loop is CASSLGTGETDTQYF. Written as DNA, the CDR3 is TGTGCCAGCAGCTTAGGGACAGGAGAAACAGATACGCAGTATTTT. The variable domain in full, completed from reference TRBV5-4 and TRBJ2-3, reads ETGVTQSPTHLIKTRGQQVTLRCSSQSGHNTVSWYQQALGQGPQFIFQYYREEENGRGNFPPRFSGLQFPNYSSELNVNALELDDSALYLCASSLGTGETDTQYFGPGTRLTVL.

V gene TRBV27 combines with J gene TRBJ1-2; 8 bases match TRBD1. The CDR3 contains 13 residues. Unmatched junction bases numbered 6, after V lost 7 bases and J lost 5 bases. Germline-derived CDR1 and CDR2 are MNHEY and SMNVEV (reference sequence). CDR3 coding DNA: TGTGCCAGCACTACGACAGGGGAGTATGGCTACACCTTC. Protein sequence: CASTTTGEYGYTF.

This clone appeared a single time. V and J are TRBV7-9 and TRBJ2-1; 8 bases align to TRBD1. The V gene's germline CDR1 is SEHNR and CDR2 FQNEAQ (reference sequence). CDR3 length equals 14 residues. V trimming: 6 bases; J trimming: 9 bases; junction bases outside the gene matches: 10. This CDR3 reads CASRGQEVEGEQFF. For the CDR3, the DNA is TGTGCCAGCAGGGGACAGGAAGTCGAGGGTGAGCAGTTCTTC.

The chain uses TRBV10-2 and TRBJ1-5, with a tentative D call TRBD1 (5 bases). This CDR3 comprises 13 residues. Trimming removed 8 bases from V and 0 bases from J, with 8 bases in between. Germline V lookup: CDR1 WSHSY, CDR2 SAAADI. The DNA for the CDR3 is TGCGCCAGCCGGGACGGTAGCAATCAGCCCCAGCATTTT. It encodes CASRDGSNQPQHF.

The CDR3 sequence is CASSPLGGTEAFF. The CDR3 bases are TGTGCCAGCAGCCCCCTCGGGGGCACTGAAGCTTTCTTT. The rearrangement joins TRBV7-2 to TRBJ1-1, with D possibly being TRBD1 (5 bases). Looked up from germline, CDR1 is SGHTA and CDR2 is FQGNSA. V lost 5 bases and J 4 bases, leaving 11 bases between the germline ends. The CDR3 loop spans 13 amino acids.